The 14 T cell receptor beta chains below come from one sample, sequenced in a study of early T cells in non-severe SARS-CoV-2 infection. MiXCR was run by TCRdb on the 5' RACE reads, yielding one entry per CDR3 protein. The sample consists of tens of thousands of distinct CDR3 sequences, 3.5% to 4% of them appearing once. The sample consisted of whole blood. The receptors were gathered from an adult who was a healthcare worker with PCR-confirmed SARS-CoV-2 infection or an uninfected control (not recorded which).

This clonotype was seen repeatedly, ten times or more. The rearrangement uses TRBV7-3 and TRBJ2-5; D perhaps matches TRBD1 (7 bases). There are 13 residues in the CDR3. CDR1 SGHTA and CDR2 FQGTGA come from the germline V gene. V dropped 5 bases and J dropped 5 bases, with 12 bases sitting between them. CDR3 in amino acids: CASSPSGGETQYF. In DNA, the CDR3 is TGTGCCAGCAGCCCGTCAGGGGGGGAGACCCAGTACTTC.

This clonotype was seen at least ten times. The V call is TRBV10-3, the J call TRBJ2-3; the D is unclear. The CDR3 contains 15 residues. The germline gives CDR1 ENHRY, CDR2 SYGVKD. Trimming cost V 5 bases and J 3 bases, with 15 bases left between them. The CDR3 DNA reads TGTGCCATCAGTCTGGAAAACATAGAGACAGATACGCAGTATTTT. Protein product: CAISLENIETDTQYF.

There are many counts of this clonotype. The V gene is TRBV12-3 or TRBV12-4, the J gene TRBJ2-3, with TRBD2 matching over 8 bases. J lost 4 bases, V lost 3 bases, and 3 bases had no gene match. CDR3 length equals 14 residues. Here the CDR3 DNA reads TGTGCCAGCAGTTTCTCGGGAGGGGCAGATACGCAGTATTTT. Translating it yields CASSFSGGADTQYF.

This clonotype was seen many times. The chain uses TRBV12-3 or TRBV12-4 and TRBJ2-2; D tentatively fits TRBD1 or TRBD2 (5 bases each). The CDR3 spans 15 residues. The V end lost 5 bases, the J end lost 2 bases, and 12 bases lay between the germline ends. The CDR3 DNA is TGTGCCAGCAGTCCCCGGGACGGTAACACCGGGGAGCTGTTTTTT. Translating it yields CASSPRDGNTGELFF.

This clonotype appeared many times. The rearrangement joins TRBV10-3 to TRBJ1-6; perhaps TRBD1 as D (5 bases). V was clipped by 6 bases and J by 7 bases, with 10 bases between them. The CDR3 is made up of 13 amino acids. Germline loops: CDR1 ENHRY, CDR2 SYGVKD. The CDR3 is CAIRDDRNSPLHF. CDR3 coding DNA: TGTGCCATCAGGGACGACAGAAATTCACCCCTCCACTTT.

Ten or more counts support this clonotype. The chain uses TRBV6-5 and TRBJ1-6; D call uncertain. The CDR3 extends over 13 amino acids. Germline lookup yields CDR1 MNHEY and CDR2 SVGAGI. V lost 6 bases, J lost 5 bases, and 8 bases lay in between. CDR3 in DNA: TGTGCCAGCAGCACAATAAATAATTCACCCCTCCACTTT. This encodes CASSTINNSPLHF.

This clonotype was observed at least ten times. This rearrangement joins TRBV5-6 to TRBJ1-5, with D perhaps TRBD1 (5 bases). The CDR3 has 15 residues. V lost 0 bases and J 3 bases, leaving 10 bases between the germline ends. CDR1 and CDR2 (germline): SGHDT, YYEEEE. CDR3 DNA sequence: TGTGCCAGCAGCTTGGGGGGACGGGACAATCAGCCCCAGCATTTT. Its translation: CASSLGGRDNQPQHF.

This clonotype came up a few times. The rearrangement links TRBV28 to TRBJ2-5; tentative D call: TRBD1 (5 bases). The CDR3 runs 15 residues. V dropped 5 bases and J dropped 8 bases, with 21 bases sitting between them. CDR1 is MDHEN, CDR2 SYDVKM, per germline. CDR3 in amino acids: CASSQMNWGQGTQYF. The CDR3 DNA reads as TGTGCCAGCAGTCAAATGAATTGGGGCCAAGGTACCCAGTACTTC.

This clonotype was seen many times. This chain joins TRBV6-2 or TRBV6-3 and TRBJ1-5; TRBD1 matches 7 bases. Germline V CDR1 and CDR2: MNHEY, SVGEGT. The CDR3 contains 15 residues. V was clipped by 4 bases and J by 5 bases; unmatched bases: 8. The CDR3 DNA follows: TGTGCCAGCAGTTGGGGAGGGGGCACACATCAGCCCCAGCATTTT. This translates into CASSWGGGTHQPQHF.

This clonotype appeared many times. The V call is TRBV10-3, the J call TRBJ2-1, with 8 bases identical to TRBD2. Trimming cost V 0 bases and J 6 bases; bases outside gene matches: 4. CDR1 is ENHRY, CDR2 SYGVKD, per germline. This CDR3 has 15 residues. The CDR3 nucleotides are TGTGCCATCAGTGAGTCCGGGGGGGCTAGCAATGAGCAGTTCTTC. Translating gives CAISESGGASNEQFF.

This clonotype was picked up many times. The CDR3 here is CASSLFRDSYNEQFF. CDR3 sequence (DNA): TGCGCCAGCAGCTTGTTCCGGGACAGTTACAATGAGCAGTTCTTC. The chain employs TRBV5-1 and TRBJ2-1; 7 bases agree with TRBD1. The ends lost 1 base at V and 4 bases at J; junction bases unmatched: 5. CDR3 length: 15 amino acids. The germline CDR1 and CDR2 sequences are SGHRS and YFSETQ.

This clonotype was counted ten times or more. The gene calls are TRBV11-2 and TRBJ2-5; D may match TRBD1 or TRBD2 (6 bases each). V was trimmed by 3 bases and J by 1 base, leaving 15 bases between them. The CDR3 runs to 16 residues. The germline V gene has CDR1 SGHAT and CDR2 FQNNGV. CDR3: CASSFRVGGSQETQYF. CDR3 nucleotide sequence: TGTGCCAGCAGCTTCAGGGTGGGGGGCTCCCAAGAGACCCAGTACTTC.

This clonotype showed up many times. This chain joins TRBV7-2 and TRBJ1-1; D is ambiguous. From germline, CDR1 is SGHTA and CDR2 FQGNSA. V lost 7 bases to trimming and J lost 0 bases, with 9 bases between them. The CDR3 runs 13 residues. CDR3: CASMKGLNTEAFF. The CDR3 coding sequence is TGTGCCAGCATGAAGGGTTTGAACACTGAAGCTTTCTTT.

This clonotype was observed a few times. This chain connects TRBV29-1 to TRBJ2-1; TRBD1 matches 10 bases. This CDR3 contains 11 residues. Losses at the gene ends were 5 bases for V and 15 bases for J; bases not matched to a gene: 7. The V gene's germline CDR1 is SQVTM and CDR2 ANQGSEA. CDR3: CSVQTDRGRFF. The CDR3 DNA reads TGCAGCGTTCAGACGGACAGGGGGAGGTTCTTC.